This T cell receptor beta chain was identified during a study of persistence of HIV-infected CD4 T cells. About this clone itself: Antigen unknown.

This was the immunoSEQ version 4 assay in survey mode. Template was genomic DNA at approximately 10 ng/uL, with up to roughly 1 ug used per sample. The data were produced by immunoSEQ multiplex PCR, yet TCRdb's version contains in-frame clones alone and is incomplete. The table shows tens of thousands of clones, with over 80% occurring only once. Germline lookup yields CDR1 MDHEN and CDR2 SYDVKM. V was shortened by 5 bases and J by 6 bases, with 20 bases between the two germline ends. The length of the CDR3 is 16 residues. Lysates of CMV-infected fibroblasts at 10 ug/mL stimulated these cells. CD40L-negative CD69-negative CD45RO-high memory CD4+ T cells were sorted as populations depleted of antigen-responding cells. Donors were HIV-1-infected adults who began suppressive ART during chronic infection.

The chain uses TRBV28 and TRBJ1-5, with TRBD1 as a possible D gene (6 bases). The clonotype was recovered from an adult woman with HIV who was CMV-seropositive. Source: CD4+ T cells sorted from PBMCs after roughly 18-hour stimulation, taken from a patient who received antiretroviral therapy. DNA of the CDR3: TGTGCCAGCAGTCTCGGAGGGGGATTCGCTAGTCAGCCCCAGCATTTT. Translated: CASSLGGGFASQPQHF.